Below, 9 T cell receptor beta chains from the same sample are listed, as sequenced in a study of blood T cell repertoires in COVID-19. Assay used: immunoSEQ multiplex PCR; TCRdb lists only in-frame clones, some missing. The top ten clones hold approximately 11% of a sample with about 280,000 clones, approximately 85% of them seen once. Sequencing was done on a sample of peripheral blood. These receptors all come from a woman aged 70-85 years with acute or convalescent COVID-19.

This chain links TRBV9 with TRBJ2-3; 8 bases map to TRBD2. The trim removed 1 base at V and 5 bases at J, leaving 9 bases unmatched. CDR1 is SGDLS, CDR2 YYNGEE, per germline. CDR3 length: 16 residues. The CDR3 region is CASSVWSGGPGDTQYF. The DNA of the CDR3 is TGTGCCAGCAGCGTATGGTCGGGGGGGCCGGGAGATACGCAGTATTTT.

The chain combines TRBV5-8 with TRBJ2-7, with 8 bases aligning to TRBD2. CDR1 is SGHTS and CDR2 is YDEGEE in the germline V gene. This CDR3 spans 14 amino acids. V dropped 0 bases and J dropped 7; count of bases not matched to a gene: 6. The CDR3 sequence is CASSLDGGAGEQYF. The CDR3 nucleotides are TGTGCCAGCAGCTTGGACGGGGGGGCGGGAGAGCAGTACTTC.

CDR3 residues: CASRGQSMSNQPQHF. CDR3 bases: TGCGCCAGCCGAGGACAGAGTATGAGCAATCAGCCCCAGCATTTT. The chain joins TRBV10-1 to TRBJ1-5; D possibly corresponds to TRBD1 (6 bases). The V end lost 8 bases, the J end lost 1 base, and 15 bases lay between the germline ends. CDR1 is WNHNN, CDR2 SYGVQD, per germline (reference sequence). The CDR3 extends over 15 amino acids.

This rearrangement joins TRBV27 to TRBJ1-5, with D possibly matching TRBD1 (5 bases). V lost 0 bases, J lost 7 bases, and 10 bases lay in between. This CDR3 has 14 amino acids. Per germline, CDR1 MNHEY and CDR2 SMNVEV (reference sequence). The CDR3 region has the DNA TGTGCCAGCAGTTTATCCCCAGGGAGGCAGCCCCAGCATTTT. It encodes CASSLSPGRQPQHF.

CDR3 residues: CASSLAGTGNYGYTF. CDR3 nucleotide sequence: TGTGCCAGCAGCTTAGCCGGGACAGGGAACTATGGCTACACCTTC. This chain joins TRBV7-2 and TRBJ1-2, with 9 bases lining up with TRBD1. V was pared by 0 bases and J by 2 bases, with 1 base of the junction left unmatched. CDR1 SGHTA and CDR2 FQGNSA come from the germline V gene. This CDR3 spans 15 amino acids.

This sequence joins TRBV7-8 and TRBJ1-2; 8 bases match TRBD1. CDR1 and CDR2 from the germline V gene are SGHVS and FQNEAQ. Trimming took 5 bases from V and 7 from J; bases not matched to a gene: 6. The CDR3 sequence is 13 residues long. The CDR3 here is CASSPDRGAGYTF. CDR3 DNA: TGTGCCAGCAGCCCCGACAGGGGCGCTGGCTACACCTTC.

This clone appeared once. The CDR3 DNA sequence: TGTGCCAGCAGCTTTTTGGCCAGGGGAAACCAAGAGACCCAGTACTTC. Encoded protein: CASSFLARGNQETQYF. This sequence joins TRBV7-8 and TRBJ2-5; tentatively, D is TRBD1 (6 bases). This CDR3 comprises 16 residues. Deletions cut 3 bases from V and 0 bases from J, with 14 bases between. The germline V gene has CDR1 SGHVS and CDR2 FQNEAQ.

The chain employs TRBV28 and TRBJ2-7; D unclear. V lost 6 bases, J lost 3 bases, and 3 bases lay in between. There are 10 residues in the CDR3. Germline values: CDR1 MDHEN, CDR2 SYDVKM. In nucleotides, the CDR3 is TGTGCCAGCAGCGGCTACGAGCAGTACTTC. Translated: CASSGYEQYF.

The V call is TRBV11-2, the J call TRBJ1-3, with D maybe TRBD1 (5 bases). Germline V gene sequence: CDR1 SGHAT, CDR2 FQNNGV. The CDR3 length is 15 residues. Trimming removed 0 bases at V and 2 bases at J, with 8 bases between. This chain's CDR3 is CASSLEGGAGNTIYF. The CDR3, as DNA: TGTGCCAGCAGCTTAGAGGGGGGTGCTGGAAACACCATATATTTT.